Listed here are 25 T cell receptor beta chains from one sample, sequenced in a study of blood T cells in healthy people across ages. Next came a second PCR, run for about 6 to 12 cycles, which used a sample-barcoded 5' primer along with a J-beta primer mix. Via MiXCR, TCRdb re-called the 5' RACE reads, giving one row per CDR3 protein. This table has hundreds of thousands of distinct CDR3 sequences, about 30% appearing once. The sample comprised blood. The source of these receptors is a woman of 80 years or more in good health.

The chain uses TRBV10-3 and TRBJ2-7; D is uncertain. The length of the CDR3 is 11 residues. Per germline, CDR1 ENHRY and CDR2 SYGVKD. The V end lost 0 bases, the J end lost 13 bases, and 10 bases lay between the germline ends. The CDR3 region has the DNA TGTGCCATCAGTGAGTCGCCGATTCAATACTTC. Its protein product is CAISESPIQYF.

Many counts were recorded for this clonotype. The rearrangement links TRBV2 to TRBJ2-1; 12 bases are a match to TRBD2. This CDR3 spans 16 amino acids. V shed 4 bases, J shed 4 bases, and the junction held 5 bases outside the gene matches. CDR1 is SNHLY, CDR2 FYNNEI, per germline. The CDR3 region has the DNA TGTGCCAGCAGTGGGGCTAGCGGGGGGGGTTACAATGAGCAGTTCTTC. Translated: CASSGASGGGYNEQFF. Based on the CDR3 plus reference TRBV2 and TRBJ2-1, the full variable domain is EPEVTQTPSHQVTQMGQEVILRCVPISNHLYFYWYRQILGQKVEFLVSFYNNEISEKSEIFDDQFSVERPDGSNFTLKIRSTKLEDSAMYFCASSGASGGGYNEQFFGPGTRLTVL.

Remarks on this clonotype: Possible read error: a much larger clone is one base away. The chain combines TRBV24-1 with TRBJ2-3; D perhaps matches TRBD2 (6 bases). The germline CDR1 and CDR2 sequences are KGHDR and SFDVKD. V was shortened by 7 bases and J by 5 bases, with 15 bases between the two germline ends. The CDR3 runs 14 residues. The CDR3 is CATRGAGRGDTQYF. The CDR3 coding sequence is TGTGCCACCAGGGGTGCGGGGCGGGGAGATACGCAGTATTTT.

This clonotype was recorded at least ten times. The V gene is TRBV5-6, the J gene TRBJ2-1, with unresolved D. The CDR3 is made up of 12 amino acids. Germline values: CDR1 SGHDT, CDR2 YYEEEE. V dropped 0 bases and J dropped 10 bases, with 8 bases sitting between them. CDR3 DNA: TGTGCCAGCAGCTTGGGCAGAAAGGAGCAGTTCTTC. It yields the protein CASSLGRKEQFF. Full variable domain (missing parts from reference TRBV5-6 and TRBJ2-1): DAGVTQSPTHLIKTRGQQVTLRCSPKSGHDTVSWYQQALGQGPQFIFQYYEEEERQRGNFPDRFSGHQFPNYSSELNVNALLLGDSALYLCASSLGRKEQFFGPGTRLTVL.

This clonotype was seen ten or more times. This chain links TRBV6-5 with TRBJ1-2, with D possibly TRBD1 on 5 matching bases. Germline CDR1 MNHEY, CDR2 SVGAGI. The V gene lost 0 bases and the J gene lost 13 bases, with 15 bases spanning the gap. The CDR3 length is 13 residues. CDR3 amino acids: CASSYSGQGVFTF. CDR3 DNA sequence: TGTGCCAGCAGTTACTCGGGGCAGGGCGTATTCACCTTC.

This clonotype was counted ten times or more. The DNA for the CDR3 is TGCAGTGCTAGAGAGTTCGTCCAGACCTACGAGCAGTACTTC. Protein product: CSAREFVQTYEQYF. The chain couples TRBV20-1 to TRBJ2-7; D gene ambiguous. The germline V and J ends were trimmed by 0 bases and 2 bases, with 11 bases remaining between them. Germline CDR1 is DFQATT and CDR2 is SNEGSKA (reference sequence). The CDR3 length is 14 residues.

This clonotype was picked up one time. The chain combines TRBV29-1 with TRBJ2-2; D ambiguous. Deletions cut 1 base from V and 4 bases from J, with 10 bases between. This CDR3 is built from 14 residues. Per the germline V gene, CDR1 is SQVTM and CDR2 is ANQGSEA. The CDR3 nucleotides read TGCAGCGTTGAAGGAGGCTCGGGCACCGGGGAGCTGTTTTTT. This translates into CSVEGGSGTGELFF.

Many counts were recorded for this clonotype. The chain joins TRBV6-1 to TRBJ1-1; D unclear. Trimming shortened V by 7 bases and J by 2 bases, and 11 bases separated the two germline ends. Germline CDR1 and CDR2: MNHNS and SASEGT. The CDR3 runs 13 residues. The CDR3 DNA is TGTGCCAGCAAGGCCAGAACTAACACTGAAGCTTTCTTT. It translates to CASKARTNTEAFF.

Points on this clonotype: This may be a read error, as it is one base from a much larger clone. The chain links TRBV20-1 to TRBJ1-6; 7 nucleotides line up with TRBD1. The CDR3 loop spans 15 amino acids. V lost 0 bases and J lost 8; bases outside the gene matches: 7. CDR1 is DFQATT and CDR2 is SNEGSKA in the germline V gene (reference sequence). CDR3 sequence: CSARDRQGADSPLHF. CDR3 nucleotide sequence: TGCAGTGCTAGAGATCGACAGGGAGCCGATTCACCCCTCCACTTT.

A few counts support this clonotype. A clone one base away is much larger, so this may be a read error. V gene TRBV11-2 combines with J gene TRBJ2-7; 7 nucleotides match TRBD2. Per germline, CDR1 SGHAT and CDR2 FQNNGV. The J segment lost 5 bases and the V segment lost 1 base, leaving 8 bases of the junction unmatched. The length of the CDR3 is 15 residues. In DNA, the CDR3 is TGTGCCAGCAGCTTAGGGGGCAGGGAGGGCGACGAGCAGTACTTC. It codes for CASSLGGREGDEQYF.

As concerns this clonotype: A much larger clone is a single base away; this may be a read error. The CDR3 sequence is CASRPTGGAMQYF. CDR3 DNA sequence: TGTGCCAGCAGACCGACAGGGGGGGCGATGCAGTACTTC. The J gene is TRBJ2-5, the V gene TRBV5-6; TRBD1 matches 9 bases. CDR1 and CDR2 (germline): SGHDT, YYEEEE. V lost 5 bases, J lost 11 bases, and 10 bases stayed unmatched. This CDR3 comprises 13 residues.

The chain uses TRBV3-1 and TRBJ1-1; 7 nucleotides match TRBD1. The V gene end was trimmed by 4 bases and the J gene end by 4 bases; junction bases not matched to a gene: 6. The CDR3 runs 14 residues. Germline CDR1 reads LGHDT; CDR2 reads YNNKEL (reference sequence). The DNA of the CDR3 is TGTGCCAGCAGCCGAAGACAGGGTGGCACTGAAGCTTTCTTT. Translating it yields CASSRRQGGTEAFF.

This clonotype was seen at least ten times. A much larger clone differs from this one at a single base, so this may be a read error. The chain combines TRBV7-9 with TRBJ2-1; 7 nucleotides match TRBD2. This CDR3 region has 15 residues. Germline-derived CDR1 and CDR2 are SEHNR and FQNEAQ (reference sequence). The V gene end was trimmed by 1 base and the J gene end by 2 bases; junction bases not matched to a gene: 2. The CDR3 spells CASSLGEGPYNEQFF. In DNA form, the CDR3 reads TGTGCCAGCAGCTTAGGGGAGGGCCCCTACAATGAGCAGTTCTTC.

There are many counts of this clonotype. The rearrangement joins TRBV7-2 to TRBJ2-5; D is unclear. CDR1 and CDR2 from the germline V gene are SGHTA and FQGNSA. This CDR3 is built from 11 residues. The V and J ends lost 4 bases and 4 bases respectively, with 4 bases between them. CDR3 sequence reads: CASSSAETQYF. The CDR3 DNA is TGTGCCAGCAGCTCCGCAGAGACCCAGTACTTC. Full variable domain (rest looked up from reference TRBV7-2 and TRBJ2-5): GAGVSQSPSNKVTEKGKDVELRCDPISGHTALYWYRQSLGQGLEFLIYFQGNSAPDKSGLPSDRFSAERTGGSVSTLTIQRTQQEDSAVYLCASSSAETQYFGPGTRLLVL.

This clonotype was counted only a few times. The chain couples TRBV6-6 to TRBJ2-5, with 10 bases identical to TRBD2. The CDR3 totals 17 residues. CDR1 MNHNY and CDR2 SVGAGI come from the germline V gene (reference sequence). Trimming took 1 base from V and 2 from J; bases not matched to a gene: 7. The CDR3 loop is CASSYLVTSGEQETQYF. As DNA, the CDR3 is TGTGCCAGCAGTTACTTAGTAACTAGCGGGGAACAAGAGACCCAGTACTTC.

Points on this clonotype: With a much larger clone just one base away, this may be a read error. The rearrangement links TRBV7-6 to TRBJ2-3; 7 bases fit TRBD1. CDR3 length: 15 amino acids. Germline V CDR1 and CDR2: SGHVS, FNYEAQ. This chain's CDR3 is CASSLAWGGTDTHYF. The CDR3 DNA follows: TGTGCCAGCAGCTTAGCGTGGGGTGGGACAGATACGCATTATTTT.

To note about this clonotype: This sequence may be a read error, since a much larger clone differs from it by one base. The V and J genes are TRBV20-1 and TRBJ2-4, with 7 bases fitting TRBD2. In germline, CDR1 is DFQATT, CDR2 SNEGSKA (reference sequence). This CDR3 is 16 amino acids long. V trimming: 3 bases; J trimming: 6 bases; junction bases outside the gene matches: 14. The CDR3 loop reads CSARALAVGHRNIQYF. The DNA of the CDR3 is TGCAGTGCTAGGGCGCTAGCGGTGGGGCATAGAAACATTCAGTACTTC.

The table lists this clonotype with a few counts. A much bigger clone sits one base away, suggesting this may be a read error. This chain connects TRBV7-2 to TRBJ2-4; 9 bases are shared with TRBD1. The J call may be wrong; the DNA end is better matched by TRBJ2-7. The CDR3 runs 15 residues. CDR1 SGHTA and CDR2 FQGNSA come from the germline V gene. The CDR3 sequence is CASSDTGGVCSEQYF. The CDR3 DNA sequence: TGTGCCAGCAGCGACACAGGGGGCGTTTGTTCCGAGCAGTACTTC.

As concerns this clonotype: This may stem from a read error, because a much larger clone lies one nucleotide away. J is TRBJ1-5 and V is TRBV29-1, with D uncertain. Looked up from germline, CDR1 is SQVTM and CDR2 is ANQGSEA. The CDR3 consists of 13 residues. V shed 3 bases and J shed 2 bases, with 8 bases lying between them. The CDR3 loop reads CSVDEAGNQPQHF. The DNA for the CDR3 is TGCAGCGTTGACGAGGCAGGCAATCAGCCCCAGCATTTT.

This chain connects TRBV7-2 to TRBJ2-3; 8 nucleotides line up with TRBD1. CDR1 is SGHTA and CDR2 is FQGNSA in the germline V gene. The CDR3 is made up of 14 amino acids. J gave up 7 bases and V 5 bases, and 8 bases lay outside the gene matches. In nucleotides, the CDR3 is TGTGCCAGCAGCACCGGGACAGGAGGGAATACGCAGTATTTT. This translates into CASSTGTGGNTQYF.

V gene TRBV5-1 combines with J gene TRBJ2-2; possible D gene TRBD2, 5 bases. The ends were cut back, 5 bases at V and 1 base at J, with 15 bases in the middle. Germline V gene lookup returns CDR1 SGHRS and CDR2 YFSETQ. This CDR3 region has 16 residues. The CDR3, as DNA: TGCGCCAGCAGTGCCACGGGATCGTTGAACACCGGGGAGCTGTTTTTT. Its protein is CASSATGSLNTGELFF.

Turning to this clonotype: Sequence at one end of the junction differs from germline and may be a read error. The chain employs TRBV12-3 or TRBV12-4 and TRBJ2-3; 7 bases are a match to TRBD1. The CDR3 is 14 residues long. The CDR3 sequence: CASSLGDSTDAQYF. The CDR3, as DNA: TGTGCCAGCAGTTTAGGGGACAGCACAGATGCGCAGTATTTT.

Here the CDR3 DNA reads TGTGCCAGCAGCTTGGGCGATGTCGGGACGGACATTCAGTACTTC. Amino acids: CASSLGDVGTDIQYF. This chain connects TRBV5-4 to TRBJ2-4; the D call may be TRBD1 or TRBD2 (5 bases each). The CDR3 consists of 15 residues. V was trimmed by 0 bases and J by 8 bases, leaving 15 bases between them. Per germline, CDR1 SGHNT and CDR2 YYREEE (reference sequence).

The V and J genes are TRBV29-1 and TRBJ2-3; perhaps TRBD1 as D (6 bases). Between the trimmed V and J ends, which lost 1 base and 0 bases, there was a span of 8 bases. In germline, CDR1 is SQVTM, CDR2 ANQGSEA. The CDR3 length is 14 residues. Here the CDR3 reads CSVEGTASTDTQYF. The CDR3 nucleotides are TGCAGCGTTGAAGGGACAGCTAGCACAGATACGCAGTATTTT.

As to this clonotype: A much larger clone differs from this one at a single base, so this may be a read error. The J gene is TRBJ1-2, the V gene TRBV5-1, with D perhaps TRBD1 (5 bases). This CDR3 is 14 amino acids long. The germline gives CDR1 SGHRS, CDR2 YFSETQ. The CDR3 loop is CTSSWGRLSSGYTF. In DNA form, the CDR3 reads TGCACCAGCAGCTGGGGACGGCTCAGTAGTGGCTACACCTTC.